Detailed here is one T cell receptor beta chain. Its antigen is unknown. These data originate in a study of Ad26.COV2.S vaccination and SARS-CoV-2 variants. Measured with immunoSEQ multiplex PCR; TCRdb has only the in-frame clones, and not every one. The table lists 440,000 or so clones, 80% to 95% of them singletons. This CDR3 is 16 amino acids long. The V gene lost 6 bases and the J gene lost 4 bases, with 18 bases spanning the gap. The V gene's germline CDR1 is MNHEY and CDR2 SVGEGT. Study-wide results and limits: TCR breadth and depth analyses may have underestimated total T cell responses.

Treatment reported: around 19 received Ad26.COV2.S at low or high dose, single or two shots; five or six received placebo; per-sample allocation not given. After the first vaccine or placebo injection, samples were drawn on day 63. The chain carries TRBV6-2 or TRBV6-3 and TRBJ2-2, with a tentative D call TRBD1 (6 bases). The TCR was taken from a person between 18 and 60 years old who received the Ad26.COV2.S COVID-19 vaccine or a placebo. The specimen was peripheral blood, collected in a trial of Ad26.COV2.S vaccine versus placebo. The CDR3 DNA reads TGTGCCAGCAGCCCGAAGGGGGTACGGGGCACCGGGGAGCTGTTTTTT. This sequence encodes CASSPKGVRGTGELFF.